This T cell receptor (beta chain) was observed in a study of blood T cell repertoires in COVID-19. The method was immunoSEQ multiplex PCR; TCRdb's version includes in-frame clones alone and lacks a portion of them. In the table there are some 300,000 clones, around 89% of which are singletons. Germline CDR1 reads SGHDT; CDR2 reads YYEEEE. V lost 1 base, J lost 6 bases, and 12 bases lay in between. This CDR3 is 14 amino acids long. Sequencing was carried out using peripheral blood. This sequence originates from a woman aged 40-49 years with COVID-19, enrolled during active disease. The chain combines TRBV5-6 with TRBJ2-3; a possible D gene is TRBD2 (6 bases). The CDR3 coding sequence is TGTGCCAGCAGCTTGCCGGGGGAATTGGATACGCAGTATTTT. Its translation is CASSLPGELDTQYF.